The following is a T cell receptor beta chain sequence with its context. Its antigen remains unknown. A quantity of about 0.5 to 1 ug RNA underwent reverse transcription using random hexamers. immunoSEQ multiplex PCR amplified TCR beta CDR3 across 54 Vbeta, 13 Jbeta. TCRdb re-called the immunoSEQ multiplex PCR reads with MiXCR, one entry per CDR3 protein. The sample yields 150,000 to 200,000 distinct CDR3 sequences, 85% to 95% seen once. The authors sequenced TCR beta from blood CD8+ and CD4+ T cells. These data originate in a study of CD8 T cells in Susac syndrome. Whole-study findings and limits: It was acknowledged in the study that its TCR sequencing and HLA analysis involved a relatively small number of individuals.

Germline lookup yields CDR1 LGHDT and CDR2 YNNKEL (reference sequence). The ends lost 3 bases at V and 7 bases at J; junction bases unmatched: 3. The CDR3 is 14 amino acids. This chain connects TRBV3-1 to TRBJ2-1, with TRBD2 matching over 10 bases. The sample comprised CD8+ T cells from PBMCs. The receptor was isolated from a human donor with multiple sclerosis. The CDR3 bases are TGTGCCAGCAGCCACACTAGCGGGGATAATGAGCAGTTCTTC. Translating it yields CASSHTSGDNEQFF.